These 24 T cell receptor beta chains were sequenced from one sample in a study of T cells in localized non-small cell lung cancer. Produced via immunoSEQ multiplex PCR; TCRdb's table is partial and in-frame only. Of tens of thousands of clones listed, roughly 87% are singletons. Sequencing used peripheral blood, obtained before any cancer treatment. The receptors derive from a male donor older than 55 with stage I squamous cell lung carcinoma.

The V gene is TRBV6-5, the J gene TRBJ2-3, with a possible D match to TRBD2 (5 bases). Trimming cost V 9 bases and J 6 bases, with 19 bases left between them. CDR3 size: 14 residues. Germline V lookup: CDR1 MNHEY, CDR2 SVGAGI. In DNA, the CDR3 is TGTGCCAGTAGTCGGACGGGGTCTAGGGATACGCAGTATTTT. This translates into CASSRTGSRDTQYF.

The chain uses TRBV9 and TRBJ2-1; D gene unclear. The CDR3 has 16 amino acids. Per germline, CDR1 SGDLS and CDR2 YYNGEE. Trimming cost V 0 bases and J 0 bases, with 10 bases left between them. The CDR3 DNA is TGTGCCAGCAGCGTAGGGCTAAAGGGCTCCTACAATGAGCAGTTCTTC. This sequence encodes CASSVGLKGSYNEQFF.

The chain recombines TRBV6-5 with TRBJ2-7; D may be TRBD1 or TRBD2 (5 bases each). CDR1 and CDR2 from the germline V gene are MNHEY and SVGAGI. The CDR3 length is 12 residues. CDR3 sequence: CASSGRGPEQYF. Here the CDR3 DNA reads TGTGCTTCGTCAGGACGGGGACCGGAGCAGTACTTC.

This clone was counted once. The genes are TRBV30 and TRBJ1-2, with a weak D call TRBD1 (5 bases). The germline CDR1 and CDR2 sequences are GTSNPN and SVGIG (reference sequence). V was trimmed by 8 bases and J by 4 bases, leaving 17 bases between them. This CDR3 is built from 13 residues. CDR3 DNA sequence: TGTGCCGGGGGGGATCCGTCCCTCTATGGCTACACCTTC. Translation: CAGGDPSLYGYTF.

This clone was counted once. The V call is TRBV11-2, the J call TRBJ2-1, with D perhaps TRBD2 (6 bases). In germline, CDR1 is SGHAT, CDR2 FQNNGV. The length of the CDR3 is 18 residues. Trimming stripped 4 bases from V and 4 bases from J, with 23 bases between. As DNA, the CDR3 is TGTGCCAGCAGCTCGGGGGACGTGGACAAAAGATTATACAATGAGCAGTTCTTC. Translated, it gives CASSSGDVDKRLYNEQFF.

The chain has TRBV12-5 and TRBJ1-5; perhaps TRBD1 as D (6 bases). Germline lookup yields CDR1 LGHNT and CDR2 FRNRAP. V was pared by 4 bases and J by 7 bases, with 17 bases between. This CDR3 has 15 residues. CDR3 nucleotides: TGTGCTAGTGGTTCCGAGGGGGGGGGATACCAGCCCCAGCATTTT. Translation: CASGSEGGGYQPQHF.

This clone was seen a few times. V usage is TRBV5-8 and J usage is TRBJ1-5; no definite D call. V gave up 3 bases and J gave up 5 bases, with 15 bases separating them. The germline V gene encodes CDR1 SGHTS and CDR2 YDEGEE. CDR3 size: 15 residues. Written as DNA, the CDR3 is TGTGCCAGCAGCTCCACAGAGCCTGTTTATCAGCCCCAGCATTTT. Translated, it gives CASSSTEPVYQPQHF.

This chain's CDR3 is CAWSVQQLRELFF. The CDR3 DNA follows: TGTGCCTGGAGTGTACAACAGTTGAGGGAGCTGTTTTTT. The rearrangement links TRBV30 to TRBJ2-2; no firm D call. V lost 0 bases, J lost 9 bases, and 11 bases lay in between. This CDR3 has 13 residues. In germline, CDR1 is GTSNPN, CDR2 SVGIG (reference sequence).

CDR3 sequence (DNA): TGTGCCAGTAGTGCCACAGGGGGCCCCATCTACAATGAGCAGTTCTTC. This sequence encodes CASSATGGPIYNEQFF. The genes are TRBV19 and TRBJ2-1, with TRBD1 matching over 9 bases. Germline V gene sequence: CDR1 LNHDA, CDR2 SQIVND (reference sequence). V was clipped by 5 bases and J by 3 bases; unmatched bases: 8. This CDR3 has 16 residues. Complete variable domain (other parts from reference TRBV19 and TRBJ2-1): DGGITQSPKYLFRKEGQNVTLSCEQNLNHDAMYWYRQDPGQGLRLIYYSQIVNDFQKGDIAEGYSVSREKKESFPLTVTSAQKNPTAFYLCASSATGGPIYNEQFFGPGTRLTVL.

With regard to this clone: The junction departs from the called germline gene at one end, perhaps through a read error. The rearrangement uses TRBV7-7 and TRBJ2-5; TRBD1 matches 9 bases. CDR3 size: 15 residues. Germline lookup yields CDR1 SSHAT and CDR2 FNYEAQ (reference sequence). The CDR3 spells CASSSGQGERETQYF. The CDR3 nucleotides read TGTGCTAGCAGCTCGGGACAGGGTGAGCGAGAGACCCAGTACTTC.

This sequence joins TRBV30 and TRBJ2-7; D is unresolved. The closer fit of TRBJ2-5 to the DNA end suggests the J call may be wrong. From germline, CDR1 is GTSNPN and CDR2 SVGIG (reference sequence). This CDR3 has 11 amino acids. The CDR3 DNA reads as TGTGCCTGGAGTGTACAAGAGACCCAGTACTTC. Translation gives CAWSVQETQYF.

The chain uses TRBV11-2 and TRBJ2-5; 10 bases match TRBD2. The CDR3 consists of 16 residues. Germline V gene sequence: CDR1 SGHAT, CDR2 FQNNGV. V lost 4 bases, J lost 0 bases, and 5 bases stayed unmatched. CDR3: CASSSRTSGYQETQYF. The CDR3 bases are TGTGCCAGCAGCTCGCGGACTAGCGGCTACCAAGAGACCCAGTACTTC.

This chain links TRBV28 with TRBJ2-7, with D perhaps TRBD1 (6 bases). The CDR3 contains 16 residues. Germline V gene data show CDR1 as MDHEN and CDR2 as SYDVKM. V lost 6 bases and J 0 bases, leaving 18 bases between the germline ends. The DNA of the CDR3 is TGTGCCAGCAGCTCTCTCAGGGACACCTCCTCCTACGAGCAGTACTTC. Encoded protein: CASSSLRDTSSYEQYF.

The rearrangement uses TRBV11-3 and TRBJ2-1, with 10 bases that match TRBD2. This CDR3 is built from 17 residues. J lost 7 bases, V lost 5 bases, and 14 bases had no gene match. Germline values: CDR1 SGHNT, CDR2 YENEEA. CDR3 bases: TGTGCCAGCAGCCCGTGGGGGAAGCGGGGGGGCTCGAATGAGCAGTTCTTC. Protein sequence: CASSPWGKRGGSNEQFF. Combining the CDR3 with reference TRBV11-3 and TRBJ2-1 gives the whole variable domain EAGVVQSPRYKIIEKKQPVAFWCNPISGHNTLYWYLQNLGQGPELLIRYENEEAVDDSQLPKDRFSAERLKGVDSTLKIQPAELGDSAVYLCASSPWGKRGGSNEQFFGPGTRLTVL.

The CDR3 region has the DNA TGCGCCAGCAGCTGGGACATCGGGTCAGATACGCAGTATTTT. Translating it yields CASSWDIGSDTQYF. The genes are TRBV5-1 and TRBJ2-3; D is possibly TRBD1 (6 bases). The V end was cut by 3 bases, the J end by 4 bases, with 12 bases between. The CDR3 length is 14 residues. CDR1 SGHRS and CDR2 YFSETQ come from the germline V gene.

The chain has TRBV6-6 and TRBJ2-1; D is perhaps TRBD2 (5 bases). Germline V gives CDR1 MNHNY, CDR2 SVGAGI (reference sequence). The CDR3 runs to 16 residues. Deletions cut 0 bases from V and 2 bases from J, with 11 bases between. The CDR3 sequence: CASSYSSGQTYNEQFF. Here the CDR3 DNA reads TGTGCCAGCAGTTACTCGAGCGGTCAGACCTACAATGAGCAGTTCTTC.

The chain is built from TRBV7-3 and TRBJ2-3, with D tentatively TRBD1 (5 bases). Germline CDR1 is SGHTA and CDR2 is FQGTGA. Trimming removed 5 bases at V and 4 bases at J, with 13 bases between. This CDR3 comprises 14 residues. The CDR3 DNA follows: TGTGCCAGCAGCCCTCAGGGATTTGCAGATACGCAGTATTTT. It specifies CASSPQGFADTQYF.

J is TRBJ2-3 and V is TRBV5-1; no clear D. The V and J ends lost 6 bases and 5 bases respectively, with 13 bases between them. The CDR3 covers 13 residues. Germline CDR1 is SGHRS and CDR2 is YFSETQ. The CDR3: CASMENFIDTQYF. The CDR3 DNA is TGCGCCAGCATGGAGAATTTCATAGATACGCAGTATTTT. Looking up the rest from reference TRBV5-1 and TRBJ2-3 gives the full variable domain: KAGVTQTPRYLIKTRGQQVTLSCSPISGHRSVSWYQQTPGQGLQFLFEYFSETQRNKGNFPGRFSGRQFSNSRSEMNVSTLELGDSALYLCASMENFIDTQYFGPGTRLTVL.

This sequence joins TRBV7-3 and TRBJ2-3, with D maybe TRBD1 (6 bases). The CDR3 loop spans 15 amino acids. Trimming removed 5 bases at V and 1 base at J, with 13 bases between. Germline values: CDR1 SGHTA, CDR2 FQGTGA. In DNA form, the CDR3 reads TGTGCCAGCAGCCCCGGGACAACCCGCACAGATACGCAGTATTTT. Translation: CASSPGTTRTDTQYF. Full variable domain (outside the CDR3, taken from reference TRBV7-3 and TRBJ2-3): GAGVSQTPSNKVTEKGKYVELRCDPISGHTALYWYRQSLGQGPEFLIYFQGTGAADDSGLPNDRFFAVRPEGSVSTLKIQRTERGDSAVYLCASSPGTTRTDTQYFGPGTRLTVL.

The CDR3 spells CASSFPGQRFSGHTDTQYF. CDR3 nucleotide sequence: TGTGCCAGCAGCTTTCCGGGACAGCGATTTAGCGGCCACACAGATACGCAGTATTTT. The V and J genes are TRBV5-6 and TRBJ2-3; TRBD1 is a possible D gene (7 bases). The CDR3 totals 19 residues. The V end was cut by 2 bases, the J end by 2 bases, with 24 bases between. Germline lookup yields CDR1 SGHDT and CDR2 YYEEEE. Drawing the rest from reference TRBV5-6 and TRBJ2-3, the complete variable domain is DAGVTQSPTHLIKTRGQQVTLRCSPKSGHDTVSWYQQALGQGPQFIFQYYEEEERQRGNFPDRFSGHQFPNYSSELNVNALLLGDSALYLCASSFPGQRFSGHTDTQYFGPGTRLTVL.

The chain is built from TRBV23-1 and TRBJ2-1; 10 bases agree with TRBD1. TRBV23-1 carries the ORF label, with uncertain function. This CDR3 comprises 16 residues. With V trimmed by 4 bases and J by 1 base, 4 bases remained unmatched. This CDR3 reads CASSLPGQGSYNEQFF. In DNA form, the CDR3 reads TGCGCCAGCAGTCTTCCGGGACAGGGGTCCTACAATGAGCAGTTCTTC.

The chain has TRBV6-5 and TRBJ1-6; D unresolved. The CDR3 is made up of 15 amino acids. Per germline, CDR1 MNHEY and CDR2 SVGAGI. V was shortened by 0 bases and J by 10 bases, with 13 bases between the two germline ends. Here the CDR3 DNA reads TGTGCCAGCAGTTACTCGAGGCGCACCGGGTCACCCCTCCACTTT. It is translated as CASSYSRRTGSPLHF.

The chain carries TRBV5-5 and TRBJ2-7; D ambiguous. Trimming removed 0 bases from V and 0 bases from J, with 7 bases in between. This CDR3 region has 14 residues. CDR1 SGHKS and CDR2 YYEKEE come from the germline V gene (reference sequence). The CDR3 is CASSLDTNSYEQYF. The DNA for the CDR3 is TGTGCCAGCAGCTTGGACACAAACTCCTACGAGCAGTACTTC.

This clone was seen a handful of times. The V and J genes are TRBV2 and TRBJ1-5; D remains ambiguous. Trimming took off 6 bases at V and 0 bases at J, with 9 bases between the two ends. The CDR3 has 14 residues. CDR1 and CDR2 from the germline V gene are SNHLY and FYNNEI. The CDR3 DNA sequence: TGTGCCAGCAGCGCTTGGAATAGCAATCAGCCCCAGCATTTT. This encodes CASSAWNSNQPQHF.